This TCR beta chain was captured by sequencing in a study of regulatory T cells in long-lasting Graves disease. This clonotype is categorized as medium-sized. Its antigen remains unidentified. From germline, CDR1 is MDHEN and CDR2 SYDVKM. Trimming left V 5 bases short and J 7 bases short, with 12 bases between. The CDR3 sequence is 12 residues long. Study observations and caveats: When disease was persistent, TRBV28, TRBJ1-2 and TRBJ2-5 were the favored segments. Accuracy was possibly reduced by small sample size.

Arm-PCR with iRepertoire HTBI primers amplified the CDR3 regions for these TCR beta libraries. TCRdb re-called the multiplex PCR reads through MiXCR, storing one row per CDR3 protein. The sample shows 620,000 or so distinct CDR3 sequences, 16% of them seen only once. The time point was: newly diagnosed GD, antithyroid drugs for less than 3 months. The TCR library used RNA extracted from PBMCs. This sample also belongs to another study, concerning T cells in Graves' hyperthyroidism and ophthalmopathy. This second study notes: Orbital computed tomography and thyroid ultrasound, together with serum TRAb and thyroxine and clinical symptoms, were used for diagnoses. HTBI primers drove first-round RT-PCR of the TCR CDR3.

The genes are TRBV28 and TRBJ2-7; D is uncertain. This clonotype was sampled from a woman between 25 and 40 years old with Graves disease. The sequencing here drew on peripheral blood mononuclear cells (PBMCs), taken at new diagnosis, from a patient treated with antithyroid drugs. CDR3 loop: CASSDLIWEQYF. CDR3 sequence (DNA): TGTGCCAGCAGTGATCTGATCTGGGAGCAGTACTTC. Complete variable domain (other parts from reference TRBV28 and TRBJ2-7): DVKVTQSSRYLVKRTGEKVFLECVQDMDHENMFWYRQDPGLGLRLIYFSYDVKMKEKGDIPEGYSVSREKKERFSLILESASTNQTSMYLCASSDLIWEQYFGPGTRLTVT.